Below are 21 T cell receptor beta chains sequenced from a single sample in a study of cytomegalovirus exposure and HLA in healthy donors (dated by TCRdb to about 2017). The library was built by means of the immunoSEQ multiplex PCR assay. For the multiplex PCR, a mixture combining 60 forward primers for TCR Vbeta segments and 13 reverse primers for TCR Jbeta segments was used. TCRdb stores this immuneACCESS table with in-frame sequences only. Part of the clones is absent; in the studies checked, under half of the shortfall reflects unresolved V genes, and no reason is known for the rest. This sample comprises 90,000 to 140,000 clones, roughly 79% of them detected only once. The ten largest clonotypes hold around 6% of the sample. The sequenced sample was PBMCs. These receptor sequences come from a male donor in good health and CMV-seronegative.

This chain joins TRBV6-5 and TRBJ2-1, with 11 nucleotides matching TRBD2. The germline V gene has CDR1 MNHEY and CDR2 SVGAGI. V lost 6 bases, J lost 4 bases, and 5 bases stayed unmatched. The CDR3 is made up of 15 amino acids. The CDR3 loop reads CASRSGLAEYNEQFF. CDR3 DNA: TGTGCCAGCAGGTCGGGACTAGCGGAGTACAATGAGCAGTTCTTC.

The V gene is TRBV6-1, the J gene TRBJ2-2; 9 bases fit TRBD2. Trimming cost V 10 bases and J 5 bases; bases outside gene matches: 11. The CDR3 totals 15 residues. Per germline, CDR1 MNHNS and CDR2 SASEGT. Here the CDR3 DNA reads TGTGCCACCGACCGGACTAGCGTAGAAACCGGGGAGCTGTTTTTT. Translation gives CATDRTSVETGELFF.

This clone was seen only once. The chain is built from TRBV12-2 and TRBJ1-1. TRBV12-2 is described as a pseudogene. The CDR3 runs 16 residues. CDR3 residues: CASRRIQGGANTEAFF. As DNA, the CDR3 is TGTGCAAGTCGCCGCATTCAGGGCGGGGCGAACACTGAAGCTTTCTTT.

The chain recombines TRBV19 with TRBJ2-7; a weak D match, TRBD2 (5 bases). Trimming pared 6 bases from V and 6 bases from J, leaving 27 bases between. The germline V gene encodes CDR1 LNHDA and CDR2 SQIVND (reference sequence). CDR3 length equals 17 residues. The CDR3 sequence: CASRTPAGEPGVGEQYF. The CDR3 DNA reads TGTGCCAGTAGAACCCCCGCGGGCGAACCCGGAGTCGGCGAGCAGTACTTC.

CDR3 nucleotide sequence: TGTGCCAGCAGCCCGGGACAGGGAGACACCATATATTTT. The encoded protein is CASSPGQGDTIYF. The genes are TRBV7-3 and TRBJ1-3; 9 bases fit TRBD1. The CDR3 consists of 13 residues. V trimming: 5 bases; J trimming: 8 bases; junction bases outside the gene matches: 4. Germline values: CDR1 SGHTA, CDR2 FQGTGA.

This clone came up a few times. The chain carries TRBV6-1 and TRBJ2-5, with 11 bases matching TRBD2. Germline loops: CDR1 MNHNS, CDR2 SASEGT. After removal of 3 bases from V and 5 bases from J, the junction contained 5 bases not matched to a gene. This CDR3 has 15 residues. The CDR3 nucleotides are TGTGCCAGCAGTGAGCTAGCGGGAGGTGGTGAGACCCAGTACTTC. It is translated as CASSELAGGGETQYF.

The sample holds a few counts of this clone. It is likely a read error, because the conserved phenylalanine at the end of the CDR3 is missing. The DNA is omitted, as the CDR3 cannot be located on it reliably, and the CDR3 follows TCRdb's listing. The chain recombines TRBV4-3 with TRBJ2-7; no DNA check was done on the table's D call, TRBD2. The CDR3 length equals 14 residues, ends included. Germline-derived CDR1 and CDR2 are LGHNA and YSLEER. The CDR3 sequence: CASSQDRGNPRDFY.

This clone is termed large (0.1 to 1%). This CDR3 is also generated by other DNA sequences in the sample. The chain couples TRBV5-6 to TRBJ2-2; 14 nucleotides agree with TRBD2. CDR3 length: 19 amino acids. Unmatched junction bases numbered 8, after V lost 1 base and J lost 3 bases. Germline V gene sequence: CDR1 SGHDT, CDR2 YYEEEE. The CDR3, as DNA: TGTGCCAGCAGCTTGCCGCGGACTAGCGGGAGGAACTACACCGGGGAGCTGTTTTTT. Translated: CASSLPRTSGRNYTGELFF.

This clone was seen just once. CDR3 residues: CASSQDFLAGGYTDTQYF. CDR3 bases: TGTGCCAGCAGCCAAGATTTCCTAGCGGGAGGGTACACAGATACGCAGTATTTT. This rearrangement joins TRBV4-2 to TRBJ2-3; 12 bases align to TRBD2. In germline, CDR1 is LGHNA, CDR2 YNFKEQ. This CDR3 has 18 amino acids. J was trimmed by 2 bases and V by 0 bases; bases with no gene match: 6.

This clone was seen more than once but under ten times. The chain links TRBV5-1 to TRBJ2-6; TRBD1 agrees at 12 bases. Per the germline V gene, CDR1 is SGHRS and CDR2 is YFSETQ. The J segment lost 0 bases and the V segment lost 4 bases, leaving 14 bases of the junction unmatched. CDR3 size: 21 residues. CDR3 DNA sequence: TGCGCCAGCAGCACACGCGGGGGACAGGGGGCTGCTAGCTCTGGGGCCAACGTCCTGACTTTC. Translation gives CASSTRGGQGAASSGANVLTF. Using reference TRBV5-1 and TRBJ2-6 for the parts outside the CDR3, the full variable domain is KAGVTQTPRYLIKTRGQQVTLSCSPISGHRSVSWYQQTPGQGLQFLFEYFSETQRNKGNFPGRFSGRQFSNSRSEMNVSTLELGDSALYLCASSTRGGQGAASSGANVLTFGAGSRLTVL.

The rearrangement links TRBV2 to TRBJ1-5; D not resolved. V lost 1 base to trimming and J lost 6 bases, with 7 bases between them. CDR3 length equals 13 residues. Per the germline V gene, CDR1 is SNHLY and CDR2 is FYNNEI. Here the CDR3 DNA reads TGTGCCAGCAGTGAAGAATCGGGTCAGCCCCAGCATTTT. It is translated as CASSEESGQPQHF.

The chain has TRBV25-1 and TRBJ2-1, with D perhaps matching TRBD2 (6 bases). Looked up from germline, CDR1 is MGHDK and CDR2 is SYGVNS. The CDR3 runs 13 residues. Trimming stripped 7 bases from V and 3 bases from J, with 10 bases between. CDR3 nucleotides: TGTGCCAGCACCCGGGGGAGCTACAATGAGCAGTTCTTC. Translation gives CASTRGSYNEQFF.

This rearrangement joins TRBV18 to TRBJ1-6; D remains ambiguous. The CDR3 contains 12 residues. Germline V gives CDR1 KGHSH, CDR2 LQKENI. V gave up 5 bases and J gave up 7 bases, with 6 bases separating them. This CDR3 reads CASSDSNSPLHF. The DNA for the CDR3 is TGTGCCAGCTCAGACTCAAATTCACCCCTCCACTTT.

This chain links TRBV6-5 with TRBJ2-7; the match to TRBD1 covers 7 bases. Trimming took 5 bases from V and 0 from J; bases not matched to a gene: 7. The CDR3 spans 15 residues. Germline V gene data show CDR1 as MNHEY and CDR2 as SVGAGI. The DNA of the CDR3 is TGTGCCAGCAGTCCACGGGACAGCAGCTCCTACGAGCAGTACTTC. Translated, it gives CASSPRDSSSYEQYF.

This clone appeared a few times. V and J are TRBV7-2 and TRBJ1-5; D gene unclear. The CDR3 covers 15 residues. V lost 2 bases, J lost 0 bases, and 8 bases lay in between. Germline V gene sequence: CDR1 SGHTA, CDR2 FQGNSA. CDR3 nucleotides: TGTGCCAGCAGCTTATCGTCAGGTAGCAATCAGCCCCAGCATTTT. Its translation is CASSLSSGSNQPQHF.

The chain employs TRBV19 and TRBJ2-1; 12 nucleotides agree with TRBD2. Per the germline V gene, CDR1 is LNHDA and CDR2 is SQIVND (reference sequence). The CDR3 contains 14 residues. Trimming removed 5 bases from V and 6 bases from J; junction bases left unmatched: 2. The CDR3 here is CASSPGLAGNEQFF. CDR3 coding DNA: TGTGCCAGTAGTCCGGGACTAGCGGGCAATGAGCAGTTCTTC.

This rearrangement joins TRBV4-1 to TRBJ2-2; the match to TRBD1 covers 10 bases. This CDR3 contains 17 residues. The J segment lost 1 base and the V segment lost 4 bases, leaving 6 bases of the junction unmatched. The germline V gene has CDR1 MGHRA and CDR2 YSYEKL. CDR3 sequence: CASSRQGTGENTGELFF. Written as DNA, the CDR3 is TGCGCCAGCAGCCGGCAAGGGACAGGGGAGAACACCGGGGAGCTGTTTTTT.

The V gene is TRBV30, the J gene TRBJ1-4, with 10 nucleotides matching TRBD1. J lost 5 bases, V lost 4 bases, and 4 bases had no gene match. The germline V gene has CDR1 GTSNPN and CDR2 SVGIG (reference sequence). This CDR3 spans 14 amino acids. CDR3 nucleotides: TGTGCCTGGAACCCGGACAGGGGGAATGAAAAACTGTTTTTT. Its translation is CAWNPDRGNEKLFF.

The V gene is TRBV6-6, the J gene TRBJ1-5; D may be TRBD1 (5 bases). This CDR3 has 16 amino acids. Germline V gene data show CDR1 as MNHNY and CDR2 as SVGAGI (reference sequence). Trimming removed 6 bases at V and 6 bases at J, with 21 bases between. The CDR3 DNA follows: TGTGCCAGCAGCCCCAACCGTGCAGGGTATAGTCAGCCCCAGCATTTT. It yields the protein CASSPNRAGYSQPQHF.

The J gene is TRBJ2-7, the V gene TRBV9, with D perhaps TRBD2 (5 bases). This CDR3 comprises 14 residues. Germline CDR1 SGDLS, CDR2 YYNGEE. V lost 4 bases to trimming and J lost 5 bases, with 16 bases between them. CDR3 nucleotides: TGTGCCAGCAGCCCCGAAGCGGCGGGTAACGAGCAGTACTTC. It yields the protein CASSPEAAGNEQYF.

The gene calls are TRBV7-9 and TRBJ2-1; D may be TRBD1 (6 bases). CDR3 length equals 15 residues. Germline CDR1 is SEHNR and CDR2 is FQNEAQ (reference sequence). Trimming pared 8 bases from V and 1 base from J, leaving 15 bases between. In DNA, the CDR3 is TGTGCCAGCGAACCAGGGGTCCCTTCCTACAATGAGCAGTTCTTC. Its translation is CASEPGVPSYNEQFF. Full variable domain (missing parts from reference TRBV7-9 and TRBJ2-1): DTGVSQNPRHKITKRGQNVTFRCDPISEHNRLYWYRQTLGQGPEFLTYFQNEAQLEKSRLLSDRFSAERPKGSFSTLEIQRTEQGDSAMYLCASEPGVPSYNEQFFGPGTRLTVL.